The 15 T cell receptor beta chains below all came from one sample that was sequenced in a study of cytomegalovirus exposure and HLA in healthy donors. A multiplex PCR was run with 60 Vbeta primers and 13 Jbeta primers. Sequenced by immunoSEQ multiplex PCR; TCRdb stores in-frame clones only, minus some. The sample has roughly 130,000 clones; more than 60% are singletons. Sequenced sample: PBMCs. The receptors stem from a woman aged 45-59 years in good health and CMV-seropositive.

This clone has just one count. V usage is TRBV7-9 and J usage is TRBJ1-1, with TRBD1 matching 7 bases. V was pared by 5 bases and J by 1 base, with 13 bases of the junction left unmatched. Germline V CDR1 and CDR2: SEHNR, FQNEAQ (reference sequence). The CDR3 spans 17 residues. CDR3 sequence: CASSPGGPRHTNTEAFF. The CDR3 nucleotides read TGTGCCAGCAGCCCAGGGGGTCCTCGACATACGAACACTGAAGCTTTCTTT.

V and J are TRBV27 and TRBJ2-5; 8 bases are shared with TRBD2. V lost 6 bases to trimming and J lost 5 bases; unmatched junction nucleotides: 11. The CDR3 loop spans 15 amino acids. CDR1 and CDR2 (germline): MNHEY, SMNVEV (reference sequence). The CDR3 region has the DNA TGTGCCAGCAGGGCGGGACTAGTGAAATGGGAGACCCAGTACTTC. It is translated as CASRAGLVKWETQYF.

The chain recombines TRBV30 with TRBJ1-5, with D possibly being TRBD1 (5 bases). The CDR3 consists of 13 residues. Trimming removed 0 bases at V and 6 bases at J, with 9 bases between. Germline V gene data show CDR1 as GTSNPN and CDR2 as SVGIG (reference sequence). The CDR3 here is CAWSVSQGQPQHF. The CDR3 DNA sequence: TGTGCCTGGAGTGTTTCTCAGGGTCAGCCCCAGCATTTT.

The CDR3: CASSVRQPPLAEAFF. CDR3 coding DNA: TGTGCCAGCAGCGTCCGACAGCCCCCTTTGGCTGAAGCTTTCTTT. This chain links TRBV11-2 with TRBJ1-1; D perhaps matches TRBD1 (5 bases). The germline gives CDR1 SGHAT, CDR2 FQNNGV. This CDR3 is built from 15 residues. V gave up 5 bases and J gave up 6 bases, with 19 bases separating them.

The chain links TRBV6-6 to TRBJ2-3; TRBD2 agrees at 7 bases. Germline V gives CDR1 MNHNY, CDR2 SVGAGI (reference sequence). CDR3 length equals 13 residues. V trimming: 5 bases; J trimming: 6 bases; junction bases outside the gene matches: 5. For the CDR3, the DNA is TGTGCCAGCAGTCACGGGGGGACGGATACGCAGTATTTT. This gives the protein CASSHGGTDTQYF.

J is TRBJ2-5 and V is TRBV2; D is unclear. Per germline, CDR1 SNHLY and CDR2 FYNNEI. CDR3 length equals 14 residues. Trimming pared 1 base from V and 2 bases from J, leaving 8 bases between. In nucleotides, the CDR3 is TGTGCCAGCAGTGAAGTAGAGGTACAAGAGACCCAGTACTTC. Residues: CASSEVEVQETQYF.

The CDR3 DNA reads TGTGCCTGGAGTGGGGGGGGCAGAGAGACCCAGTACTTC. Translation gives CAWSGGGRETQYF. The rearrangement joins TRBV30 to TRBJ2-5; tentatively, D is TRBD2 (7 bases). The germline V gene has CDR1 GTSNPN and CDR2 SVGIG (reference sequence). V was trimmed by 1 base and J by 4 bases, leaving 10 bases between them. The CDR3 runs 13 residues.

This chain uses TRBV11-2 with TRBJ2-1; the D gene is possibly TRBD2 (6 bases). This CDR3 comprises 16 residues. The germline V and J ends were trimmed by 5 bases and 0 bases, with 14 bases remaining between them. In germline, CDR1 is SGHAT, CDR2 FQNNGV. The CDR3 coding sequence is TGTGCCAGCAGCCTTAGCGGTGGAAGCTCCTACAATGAGCAGTTCTTC. Translated, it gives CASSLSGGSSYNEQFF.

CDR3 sequence reads: CASSAGGQANTGELFF. In DNA, the CDR3 is TGCGCCAGCAGCGCGGGAGGACAGGCGAACACCGGGGAGCTGTTTTTT. This rearrangement joins TRBV5-1 to TRBJ2-2, with a possible D match to TRBD2 (8 bases). The V end was cut by 4 bases, the J end by 0 bases, with 13 bases between. The germline CDR1 and CDR2 sequences are SGHRS and YFSETQ. The length of the CDR3 is 16 residues.

In this sample, this clone turned up a few times. This sequence joins TRBV9 and TRBJ2-3, with 10 positions matching TRBD2. Germline V gives CDR1 SGDLS, CDR2 YYNGEE. J lost 6 bases, V lost 0 bases, and 7 bases had no gene match. The CDR3 spans 16 residues. This chain's CDR3 is CASSVDPAGGRDTQYF. The CDR3 nucleotides read TGTGCCAGCAGCGTAGATCCAGCGGGGGGGCGTGATACGCAGTATTTT.

The chain has TRBV5-1 and TRBJ2-1; the match to TRBD2 covers 10 bases. Germline CDR1 and CDR2: SGHRS and YFSETQ. V was clipped by 5 bases and J by 6 bases; unmatched bases: 8. This CDR3 contains 15 residues. The CDR3 coding sequence is TGCGCCAGCAGAGTGACCGTAGCGGGGGGCAATGAGCAGTTCTTC. It encodes CASRVTVAGGNEQFF.

This chain connects TRBV11-2 to TRBJ2-5, with 9 bases aligning to TRBD1. The V gene end was trimmed by 6 bases and the J gene end by 11 bases; junction bases not matched to a gene: 10. The CDR3 is 13 amino acids. Germline loops: CDR1 SGHAT, CDR2 FQNNGV. The chain's CDR3 is CASRGTGQREQYF. The CDR3 DNA reads TGTGCCAGCAGAGGGACAGGGCAGCGTGAGCAGTACTTC. The full variable domain, rest sourced from reference TRBV11-2 and TRBJ2-5, is EAGVAQSPRYKIIEKRQSVAFWCNPISGHATLYWYQQILGQGPKLLIQFQNNGVVDDSQLPKDRFSAERLKGVDSTLKIQPAKLEDSAVYLCASRGTGQREQYFGPGTRLLVL.

The CDR3 DNA follows: TGCGCCAGCAGCATTTTTCGTAGCTCCTATAATTCACCCCTCCACTTT. This gives the protein CASSIFRSSYNSPLHF. J is TRBJ1-6 and V is TRBV5-1; unclear D gene. Germline-derived CDR1 and CDR2 are SGHRS and YFSETQ. The CDR3 has 16 residues. Deletions cut 4 bases from V and 0 bases from J, with 11 bases between.

This chain links TRBV5-6 with TRBJ2-7; D possibly corresponds to TRBD1 (6 bases). The CDR3 runs to 19 residues. CDR1 is SGHDT, CDR2 YYEEEE, per germline. V dropped 3 bases and J dropped 6 bases, with 31 bases sitting between them. The CDR3 coding sequence is TGTGCCAGCAGCTCCGGGGCCCGCGAATTCCTCTGGGACAAACCCGAGCAGTACTTC. Its protein is CASSSGAREFLWDKPEQYF. Drawing the rest from reference TRBV5-6 and TRBJ2-7, the complete variable domain is DAGVTQSPTHLIKTRGQQVTLRCSPKSGHDTVSWYQQALGQGPQFIFQYYEEEERQRGNFPDRFSGHQFPNYSSELNVNALLLGDSALYLCASSSGAREFLWDKPEQYFGPGTRLTVT.

The chain recombines TRBV6-6 with TRBJ2-5, with TRBD2 matching 12 bases. Germline loops: CDR1 MNHNY, CDR2 SVGAGI (reference sequence). The length of the CDR3 is 15 residues. V lost 8 bases, J lost 5 bases, and 9 bases stayed unmatched. Written as DNA, the CDR3 is TGTGCCAGCGTAGCTAGCGGGGGGGCGAGGGAGACCCAGTACTTC. Its protein product is CASVASGGARETQYF.